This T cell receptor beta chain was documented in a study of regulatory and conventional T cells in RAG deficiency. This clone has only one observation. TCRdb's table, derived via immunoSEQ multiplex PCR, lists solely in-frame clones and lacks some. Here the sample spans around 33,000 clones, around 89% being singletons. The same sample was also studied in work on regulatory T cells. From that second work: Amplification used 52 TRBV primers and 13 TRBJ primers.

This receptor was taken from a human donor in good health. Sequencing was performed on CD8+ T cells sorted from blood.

The CDR3 protein is CASSHSGRFNEQFF. The CDR3 DNA follows: TGTGCCAGCAGCCATAGCGGGAGGTTCAATGAGCAGTTCTTC. The gene calls are TRBV4-2 and TRBJ2-1; 10 bases align to TRBD2. CDR1 and CDR2 (germline): LGHNA, YNFKEQ. The CDR3 contains 14 residues. The V gene end was trimmed by 3 bases and the J gene end by 6 bases; junction bases not matched to a gene: 2.